This TCR beta chain was obtained from a study of cytomegalovirus exposure and HLA in healthy donors. Study findings and constraints: Roughly even sequencing depth across donors was the assumption behind the presence/absence analyses. About 87% or about 30% of the time was how often most TCR beta V segments were productive, according to an earlier analysis.

The CDR3 runs to 15 residues. The germline CDR1 and CDR2 sequences are ENHRY and SYGVKD. Trimming left V 10 bases short and J 3 bases short, with 21 bases between. Details on this clone: Its antigen is unidentified.

Researchers ran the PCR with 60 Vbeta and 13 Jbeta primers. Clones were read by immunoSEQ multiplex PCR, and TCRdb kept only the in-frame ones, dropping some. Recorded here are 95,000 to 150,000 clones; the top ten clones represent 2.5% to 3%. This TCR derives from a man aged 30 to 45 in good health and CMV-seronegative. Source material: PBMCs. The gene calls are TRBV10-3 and TRBJ2-5, with D possibly TRBD1 on 5 matching bases. The CDR3 spells CATTFSGAGKETQYF. In DNA, the CDR3 is TGTGCCACCACGTTCTCCGGTGCAGGGAAAGAGACCCAGTACTTC.